This T cell receptor beta chain comes out of a study of identical twins. Many counts were recorded for this clonotype. Its antigen is unidentified. This CDR3 region has 14 residues. Trimming stripped 5 bases from V and 8 bases from J, with 18 bases between. Germline lookup yields CDR1 MNHNS and CDR2 SASEGT. Unique molecular identifiers were in the cDNA, with template-switch universal primer binding. From the 5' RACE reads, TCRdb called clonotypes with MiXCR, one entry per CDR3 protein. Of just under 650,000 distinct CDR3 sequences in the sample, less than 9% are singletons; the top ten hold less than 2%. Study-wide findings and caveats: With abundant cord blood beta clonotypes, insertions were fewer; memory repertoires showed no such pattern. Models, which agreed with sharing between unrelated individuals, nonetheless underestimated the out-of-frame TCR alpha sharing seen in monozygotic twins.

These data also featured in a second study, about yellow fever vaccine responses in identical twins. Per that paper: Reportedly, twins showed a vaccine T cell response that looked partly convergent and partly personalized.

Input material: PBMCs. The gene calls are TRBV6-1 and TRBJ1-2; a possible D gene is TRBD1 (6 bases). The sequence was obtained from a woman in her late teens or twenties in good health. CDR3 loop: CASSTGHSLQGYTF. The CDR3 DNA sequence: TGTGCCAGCAGTACGGGACACTCCTTACAAGGCTACACCTTC.